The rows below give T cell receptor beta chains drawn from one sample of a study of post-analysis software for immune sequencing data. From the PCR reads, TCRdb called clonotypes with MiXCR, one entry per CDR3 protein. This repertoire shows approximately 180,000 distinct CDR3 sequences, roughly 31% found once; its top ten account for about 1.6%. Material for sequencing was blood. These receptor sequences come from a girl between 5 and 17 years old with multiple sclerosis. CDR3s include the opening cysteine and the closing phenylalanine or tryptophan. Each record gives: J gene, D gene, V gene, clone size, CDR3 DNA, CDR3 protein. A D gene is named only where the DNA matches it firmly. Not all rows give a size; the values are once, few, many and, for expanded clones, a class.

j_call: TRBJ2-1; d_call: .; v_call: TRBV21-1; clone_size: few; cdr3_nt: TGTGCCAGCAGCAAAGGTAAATCGACTACCCGCCCCTACAATGAGCAGTTCTTC; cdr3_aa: CASSKGKSTTRPYNEQFF
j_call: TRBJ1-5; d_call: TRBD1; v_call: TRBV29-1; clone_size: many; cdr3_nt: TGCAGCGTTGCGACAGGGGCGCCGGATCAGCCCCAGCATTTT; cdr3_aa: CSVATGAPDQPQHF
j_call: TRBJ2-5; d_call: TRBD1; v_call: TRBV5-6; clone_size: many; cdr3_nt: TGTGCCAGCAGCTTGAGAGCGGCAGGGGGAGAGACCCAGTACTTC; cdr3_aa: CASSLRAAGGETQYF
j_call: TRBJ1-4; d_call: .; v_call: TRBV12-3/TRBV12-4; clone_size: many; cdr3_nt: TGTGCCAGCAGACAGGTCACTAATGAAAAACTGTTTTTT; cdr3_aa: CASRQVTNEKLFF
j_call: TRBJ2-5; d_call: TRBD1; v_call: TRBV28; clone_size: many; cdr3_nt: TGTGCCAGCAGTACCTCCGGGACAGGTCAAGAGACCCAGTACTTC; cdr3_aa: CASSTSGTGQETQYF
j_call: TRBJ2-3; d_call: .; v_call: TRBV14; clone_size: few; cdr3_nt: TGTGCCAGCAGCCACGGAGATACGCAGTATTTT; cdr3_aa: CASSHGDTQYF
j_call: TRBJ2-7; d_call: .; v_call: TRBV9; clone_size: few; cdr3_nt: TGTGCCAGCGGGACCAAGAACTACGAGCAGTACTTC; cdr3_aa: CASGTKNYEQYF
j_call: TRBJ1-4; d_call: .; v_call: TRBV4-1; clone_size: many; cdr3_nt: TGCGCCAGCAGCCAAGAGGGACTTCTCGCAACTAATGAAAAACTGTTTTTT; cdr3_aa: CASSQEGLLATNEKLFF
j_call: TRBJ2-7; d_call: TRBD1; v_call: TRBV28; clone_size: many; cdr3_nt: TGTGCCAGCGGGGACAGGGTCTACGAGCAGTACTTC; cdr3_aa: CASGDRVYEQYF
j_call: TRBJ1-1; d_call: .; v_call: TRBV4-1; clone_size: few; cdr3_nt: TGCGCCAGCAGCGATTCTCCGACCGGGAACACTGAAGCTTTCTTT; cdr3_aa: CASSDSPTGNTEAFF
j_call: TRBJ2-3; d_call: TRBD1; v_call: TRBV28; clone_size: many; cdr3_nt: TGTGCCAGCAGTGCAGGGGGCCCAAGCACAGATACGCAGTATTTT; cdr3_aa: CASSAGGPSTDTQYF
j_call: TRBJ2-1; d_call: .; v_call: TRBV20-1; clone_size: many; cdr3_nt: TGCAGTGCTCCGAGGGACTCCTACAATGAGCAGTTCTTC; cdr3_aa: CSAPRDSYNEQFF
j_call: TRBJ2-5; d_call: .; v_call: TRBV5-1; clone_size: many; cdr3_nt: TGCGCCAGCAGCTTGACATGGGGAGAGACCCAGTACTTC; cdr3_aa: CASSLTWGETQYF
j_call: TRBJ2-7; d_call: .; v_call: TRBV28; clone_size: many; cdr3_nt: TGTGCCAGCAAAGAGGGGATCTACGAGCAGTACTTC; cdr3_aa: CASKEGIYEQYF
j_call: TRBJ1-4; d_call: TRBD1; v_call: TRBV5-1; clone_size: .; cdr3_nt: TGCGCCAGCAGCGAGGGACAGGGGGAGACTGAAAAACTGTTTTTT; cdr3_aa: CASSEGQGETEKLFF
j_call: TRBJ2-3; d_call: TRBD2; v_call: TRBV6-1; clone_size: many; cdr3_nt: TGTGCCAGCAGACCTGGGACTAGCGGGTTGGCCCGCTCCTTCCAGTATTTT; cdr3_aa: CASRPGTSGLARSFQYF
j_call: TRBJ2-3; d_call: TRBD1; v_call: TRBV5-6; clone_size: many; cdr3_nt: TGTGCCAGCAGCTTGGCCCGGGACAGGGGGTCAGATACGCAGTATTTT; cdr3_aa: CASSLARDRGSDTQYF
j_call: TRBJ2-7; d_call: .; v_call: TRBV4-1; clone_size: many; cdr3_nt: TGCGCCAGCAGCACCCCCGACAAGACCTTCGAGCAGTACTTC; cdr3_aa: CASSTPDKTFEQYF
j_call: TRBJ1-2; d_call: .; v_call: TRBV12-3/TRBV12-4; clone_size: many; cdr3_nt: TGTGCCAGCAGCCGGACGTATGGCTACACCTTC; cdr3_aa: CASSRTYGYTF
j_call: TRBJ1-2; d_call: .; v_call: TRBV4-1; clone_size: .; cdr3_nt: TGTGCCAGCAGCCAAGATGTCGGCTATGGCTACACCTTC; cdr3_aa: CASSQDVGYGYTF
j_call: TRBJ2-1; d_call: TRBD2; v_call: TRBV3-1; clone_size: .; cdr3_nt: TGTGCCAGCAGCCAAGATCTTGCGGGAGGGCCTAGTGAGCAGTTCTTC; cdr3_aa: CASSQDLAGGPSEQFF
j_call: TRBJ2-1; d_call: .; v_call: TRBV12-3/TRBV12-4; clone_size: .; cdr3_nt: TGTGCCAGCAGTTTTAGGGTCCGGGGCGATGAGCAGTTCTTC; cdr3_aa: CASSFRVRGDEQFF
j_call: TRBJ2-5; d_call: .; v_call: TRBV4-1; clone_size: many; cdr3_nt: TGCGCCAGCAGCCCCTTCAGGCTAGCCGAGACCCAGTACTTC; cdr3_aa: CASSPFRLAETQYF
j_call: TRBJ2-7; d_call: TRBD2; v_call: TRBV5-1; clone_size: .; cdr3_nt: TGCGCCAGCAGCTTTACGGGACTAGCGGCTCAATACGAGCAGTACTTC; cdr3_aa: CASSFTGLAAQYEQYF
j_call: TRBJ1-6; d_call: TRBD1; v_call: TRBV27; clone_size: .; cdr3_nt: TGTGCCAGTTCGACAGGGGATTCACCCCCCCACTTT; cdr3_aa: CASSTGDSPPHF
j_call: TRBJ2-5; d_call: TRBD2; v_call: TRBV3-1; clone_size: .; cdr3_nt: TGTGCCAGCAGCCAAGTGTCTCTAGCGGGCACCCATGAGCAGTACTTC; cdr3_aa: CASSQVSLAGTHEQYF
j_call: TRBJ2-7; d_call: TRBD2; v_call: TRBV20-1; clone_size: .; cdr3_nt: TGCAGTGCTTGGACTAGCGGGAGCCACGAGCAGTACTTC; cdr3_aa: CSAWTSGSHEQYF
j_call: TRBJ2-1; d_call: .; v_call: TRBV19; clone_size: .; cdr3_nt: TGTGCCAGTAGTCCCTTTATGGCACAGAGCTCCTACAATGAGCAGTTCTTC; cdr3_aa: CASSPFMAQSSYNEQFF
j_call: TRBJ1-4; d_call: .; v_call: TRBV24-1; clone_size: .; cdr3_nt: TGTGCCACCAGGAATGAAAAACTGTTTTTT; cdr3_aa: CATRNEKLFF
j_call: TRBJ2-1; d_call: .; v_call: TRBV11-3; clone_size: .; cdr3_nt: TGTGCCAGCAGCTCGGGGGTCCAGGGGAAACTGTTCTTC; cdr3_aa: CASSSGVQGKLFF
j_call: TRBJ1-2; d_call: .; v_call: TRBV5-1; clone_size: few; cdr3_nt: TGCGCCAGCAGCTTGGAGTATGGGGGTTATGGCTACACCTTC; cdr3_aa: CASSLEYGGYGYTF
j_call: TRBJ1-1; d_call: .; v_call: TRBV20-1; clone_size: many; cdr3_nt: TGCAGTGCTAATCTGTGGAACACTGAAGCTTTCTTT; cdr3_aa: CSANLWNTEAFF
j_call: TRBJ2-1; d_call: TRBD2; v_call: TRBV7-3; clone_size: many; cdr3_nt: TGTGCCAGCAGCTCCAATAGCGGGAGGTTAAATGAGCAGTTCTTC; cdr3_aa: CASSSNSGRLNEQFF
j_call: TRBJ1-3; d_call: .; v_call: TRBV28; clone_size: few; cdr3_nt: TGTGCCAGCAGTTTTCACCCGGGGGCGCTGAATTGGCTAGACACCATATATTTT; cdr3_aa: CASSFHPGALNWLDTIYF
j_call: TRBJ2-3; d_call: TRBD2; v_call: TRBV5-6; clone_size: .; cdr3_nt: TGTGCCAGCAGCCAAACTAGCGTACTCTACACAGATACGCAGTATTTT; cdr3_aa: CASSQTSVLYTDTQYF
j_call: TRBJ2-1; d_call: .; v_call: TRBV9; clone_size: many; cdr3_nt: TGTGCCAGCAGCGTCAACCCCGGGGACAATGAGCAGTTCTTC; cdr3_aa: CASSVNPGDNEQFF
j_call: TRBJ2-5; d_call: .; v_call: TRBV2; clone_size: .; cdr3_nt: TGTGCCAGCAGGGCGTCGAAAGGTCGGACCCAGTACTTC; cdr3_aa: CASRASKGRTQYF
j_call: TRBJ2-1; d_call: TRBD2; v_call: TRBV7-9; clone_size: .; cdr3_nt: TGTGCCAGCAGCTTTCGACGTGGGACTAGCGGGAAATACAGGGATGAGCAGTTCTTC; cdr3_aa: CASSFRRGTSGKYRDEQFF
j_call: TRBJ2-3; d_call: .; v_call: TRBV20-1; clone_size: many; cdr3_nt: TGCAGTGCTAGACAAATTAGGGCTAGAATTACAGATACGCAGTATTTT; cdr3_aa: CSARQIRARITDTQYF
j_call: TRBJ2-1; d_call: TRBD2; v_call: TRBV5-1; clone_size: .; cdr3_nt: TGCGCCAGCAGCCCCCGGTCTAGCGGGAGTAAGAATGAGCAGTTCTTC; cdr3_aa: CASSPRSSGSKNEQFF
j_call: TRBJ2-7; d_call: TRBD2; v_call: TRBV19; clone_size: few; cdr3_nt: TGTGCCAGTCGACTAGCGGGAGGCTACGAGCAGTACTTC; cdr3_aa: CASRLAGGYEQYF